The 21 T cell receptor beta chains given below trace back to one sample, sequenced in a study of cytomegalovirus exposure and HLA in healthy donors. 60 Vbeta and 13 Jbeta primers were used in PCR. This table comes from immunoSEQ multiplex PCR, and its TCRdb copy is limited to in-frame clones, with some not included. The table has about 160,000 clones, less than 85% seen once. The sample consisted of PBMCs. All receptors come from a man aged 50 to 60 in good health and CMV-seropositive.

This clone was seen just once. V and J are TRBV5-1 and TRBJ2-3, with no clear D. This CDR3 has 14 residues. V was trimmed by 2 bases and J by 6 bases, leaving 13 bases between them. Germline V gene lookup returns CDR1 SGHRS and CDR2 YFSETQ. The CDR3 spells CASSLGPERDTQYF. The CDR3 DNA follows: TGCGCCAGCAGCTTAGGTCCCGAGAGGGATACGCAGTATTTT.

This clone has more than one count but fewer than ten. The V gene is TRBV5-1, the J gene TRBJ2-2; perhaps TRBD2 as D (5 bases). V dropped 4 bases and J dropped 1 base, with 8 bases sitting between them. The CDR3 runs to 14 residues. Germline V gene sequence: CDR1 SGHRS, CDR2 YFSETQ. CDR3 sequence reads: CASSGRQNTGELFF. CDR3 DNA sequence: TGCGCCAGCAGCGGGAGACAGAACACCGGGGAGCTGTTTTTT.

The chain uses TRBV7-3 and TRBJ1-1, with D tentatively TRBD1 (6 bases). There are 13 residues in the CDR3. The V end lost 9 bases, the J end lost 1 base, and 12 bases lay between the germline ends. Per germline, CDR1 SGHTA and CDR2 FQGTGA. The CDR3 region has the DNA TGTGCCAGTAGCGCGGACAGGAACACTGAAGCTTTCTTT. This gives the protein CASSADRNTEAFF. Filled out from reference TRBV7-3 and TRBJ1-1, the complete variable domain reads GAGVSQTPSNKVTEKGKYVELRCDPISGHTALYWYRQSLGQGPEFLIYFQGTGAADDSGLPNDRFFAVRPEGSVSTLKIQRTERGDSAVYLCASSADRNTEAFFGQGTRLTVV.

The rearrangement links TRBV5-1 to TRBJ2-5; no reliable D call. CDR3 length: 11 amino acids. CDR1 and CDR2 (germline): SGHRS, YFSETQ. V was clipped by 4 bases and J by 2 bases, with 3 bases between them. The CDR3 is CASSVQETQYF. CDR3 DNA: TGCGCCAGCAGCGTACAAGAGACCCAGTACTTC.

The chain links TRBV18 to TRBJ2-1, with 7 bases identical to TRBD1. This CDR3 has 17 residues. Looked up from germline, CDR1 is KGHSH and CDR2 is LQKENI. Trimming at V came to 1 base and at J to 5 bases, leaving 11 bases not matched to a gene. CDR3: CASSPQGALVADNEQFF. CDR3 in DNA: TGTGCCAGCTCACCACAGGGGGCTCTAGTAGCCGACAATGAGCAGTTCTTC. Drawing the rest from reference TRBV18 and TRBJ2-1, the complete variable domain is NAGVMQNPRHLVRRRGQEARLRCSPMKGHSHVYWYRQLPEEGLKFMVYLQKENIIDESGMPKERFSAEFPKEGPSILRIQQVVRGDSAAYFCASSPQGALVADNEQFFGPGTRLTVL.

This chain joins TRBV5-1 and TRBJ2-1; the match to TRBD2 covers 8 bases. V lost 0 bases and J lost 7; bases outside the gene matches: 3. This CDR3 is 14 amino acids long. Germline V lookup: CDR1 SGHRS, CDR2 YFSETQ. Here the CDR3 reads CASSLAASGNEQFF. The CDR3 DNA reads as TGCGCCAGCAGCTTGGCTGCTAGCGGGAATGAGCAGTTCTTC.

The genes are TRBV6-1 and TRBJ1-5; perhaps TRBD1 as D (5 bases). Germline assignment: CDR1 MNHNS and CDR2 SASEGT. CDR3 length: 15 amino acids. V lost 8 bases and J 0 bases, leaving 14 bases between the germline ends. The CDR3 DNA is TGTGCCAGCGGGGCACTACCAGATAGCAATCAGCCCCAGCATTTT. Translating gives CASGALPDSNQPQHF.

This rearrangement joins TRBV6-1 to TRBJ2-4; weak D call: TRBD2 (6 bases). The CDR3 consists of 14 residues. Trimming took 6 bases from V and 0 from J, leaving 9 bases between them. Germline-derived CDR1 and CDR2 are MNHNS and SASEGT. The CDR3 region has the DNA TGTGCCAGCAGGGAGGGGTCAGCCAAAAACATTCAGTACTTC. It translates to CASREGSAKNIQYF.

This clone was counted between two and nine times. The chain links TRBV2 to TRBJ2-3; TRBD2 is a possible D gene (7 bases). This CDR3 has 14 amino acids. Germline V gives CDR1 SNHLY, CDR2 FYNNEI. The V and J ends lost 8 bases and 2 bases respectively, with 14 bases between them. In DNA, the CDR3 is TGTGCCAGCTCCCGCGGGGGCCCCACAGATACGCAGTATTTT. Translation gives CASSRGGPTDTQYF.

The genes are TRBV5-1 and TRBJ2-3; 8 bases line up with TRBD1. The J segment lost 6 bases and the V segment lost 7 bases, leaving 7 bases of the junction unmatched. Germline CDR1 SGHRS, CDR2 YFSETQ. This CDR3 has 13 residues. The CDR3 loop reads CASSGQGLDTQYF. The DNA of the CDR3 is TGCGCCAGCTCTGGACAGGGCCTCGATACGCAGTATTTT.

This chain connects TRBV20-1 to TRBJ2-7; no firm D call. Germline CDR1 DFQATT, CDR2 SNEGSKA (reference sequence). V was cut by 3 bases and J by 4 bases, with 7 bases left in between. CDR3 size: 11 residues. CDR3 nucleotide sequence: TGCAGTGCTAGTGCGAGTTACGAGCAGTACTTC. Amino acid sequence: CSASASYEQYF.

The V gene is TRBV5-1, the J gene TRBJ2-5, with TRBD1 as a possible D gene (6 bases). The tail of the sequence fits TRBJ2-7 better, so the J call may be wrong. The CDR3 spans 16 residues. Germline CDR1 SGHRS, CDR2 YFSETQ. The CDR3 DNA follows: TGCGCCAGCAGCTTGGAGGGGGAGTTCGCTTCCTACGAGCAGTACTTC. Amino acid sequence: CASSLEGEFASYEQYF.

The chain has TRBV7-8 and TRBJ2-2; 7 nucleotides align to TRBD1. The CDR3 loop spans 15 amino acids. The ends lost 5 bases at V and 1 base at J; junction bases unmatched: 4. The germline CDR1 and CDR2 sequences are SGHVS and FQNEAQ. The CDR3 nucleotides are TGTGCCAGCAGCCGACAGGGTGGGAACACCGGGGAGCTGTTTTTT. Its protein is CASSRQGGNTGELFF.

This clone was recorded once. The junction departs from the called germline gene at one end, perhaps through a read error. The chain is built from TRBV7-7 and TRBJ1-3; a possible D gene is TRBD1 (5 bases). There are 14 residues in the CDR3. In germline, CDR1 is SSHAT, CDR2 FNYEAQ (reference sequence). The CDR3 spells CASSATGAGNTIYF. CDR3 nucleotide sequence: TGTGCTAGCAGCGCTACAGGTGCTGGAAACACCATATATTTT. The full variable domain, with the rest looked up from reference TRBV7-7 and TRBJ1-3, is GAGVSQSPRYKVTKRGQDVTLRCDPISSHATLYWYQQALGQGPEFLTYFNYEAQPDKSGLPSDRFSAERPEGSISTLTIQRTEQRDSAMYRCASSATGAGNTIYFGEGSWLTVV.

The rearrangement links TRBV9 to TRBJ1-4, with 7 positions matching TRBD1. The CDR3 consists of 15 residues. Germline trimming cut 0 bases from V and 5 bases from J; bases unmatched to any gene: 4. In germline, CDR1 is SGDLS, CDR2 YYNGEE. CDR3 region: CASSVGGGWNEKLFF. The CDR3 DNA sequence: TGTGCCAGCAGCGTAGGAGGGGGCTGGAATGAAAAACTGTTTTTT. Looking up the rest from reference TRBV9 and TRBJ1-4 gives the full variable domain: DSGVTQTPKHLITATGQRVTLRCSPRSGDLSVYWYQQSLDQGLQFLIQYYNGEERAKGNILERFSAQQFPDLHSELNLSSLELGDSALYFCASSVGGGWNEKLFFGSGTQLSVL.

This chain connects TRBV23-1 to TRBJ2-7, with 7 bases aligning to TRBD1. TRBV23-1 is an ORF; its function is uncertain. With 0 bases clipped from V and 5 bases from J, the junction kept 7 bases outside the gene matches. CDR3 length equals 15 residues. CDR3 nucleotides: TGCGCCAGCAGTCAATCGTGTCAGGGGGTTCACGAGCAGTACTTC. Its protein product is CASSQSCQGVHEQYF.

The chain carries TRBV4-2 and TRBJ1-2, with no clear D. Trimming shortened V by 0 bases and J by 2 bases, and 10 bases separated the two germline ends. The CDR3 covers 15 residues. Germline CDR1 reads LGHNA; CDR2 reads YNFKEQ. The CDR3 is CASSQEHRTNYGYTF. The CDR3, as DNA: TGTGCCAGCAGCCAAGAGCACAGAACCAACTATGGCTACACCTTC.

As concerns this clone: The junction differs from germline at one of its ends, possibly a read error. The chain combines TRBV4-1 with TRBJ2-7, with D perhaps matching TRBD2 (5 bases). The germline CDR1 and CDR2 sequences are MGHRA and YSYEKL. The CDR3 runs 14 residues. The chain's CDR3 is CASSQAGNSHEQYF. CDR3 DNA: TGCGCCAGCAGCCAAGCCGGGAACTCCCACGAGCAGTACTTC.

This rearrangement joins TRBV5-4 to TRBJ2-7; tentative D call: TRBD2 (5 bases). The V end lost 0 bases, the J end lost 9 bases, and 22 bases lay between the germline ends. The CDR3 contains 16 residues. CDR1 and CDR2 (germline): SGHNT, YYREEE (reference sequence). CDR3 coding DNA: TGTGCCAGCAGCTTGGGAGGCCTTACTAGTAGGGTCGGGCAGTACTTC. Translating gives CASSLGGLTSRVGQYF.

The V call is TRBV7-9, the J call TRBJ2-2; 7 bases are shared with TRBD2. CDR3 length equals 14 residues. The germline V gene encodes CDR1 SEHNR and CDR2 FQNEAQ (reference sequence). The J segment lost 3 bases and the V segment lost 11 bases, leaving 9 bases of the junction unmatched. For the CDR3, the DNA is TGTGCCTTTGAAGCAGGGAGGGACACCGGGGAGCTGTTTTTT. As protein: CAFEAGRDTGELFF.

This clone was observed a handful of times. J is TRBJ2-1 and V is TRBV7-9, with 12 bases lining up with TRBD2. CDR3 size: 15 residues. V lost 5 bases, J lost 8 bases, and 7 bases stayed unmatched. Per the germline V gene, CDR1 is SEHNR and CDR2 is FQNEAQ (reference sequence). DNA for the CDR3: TGTGCCAGCAGCCCGACTAGCGGGAGTCGGCATGAGCAGTTCTTC. It encodes CASSPTSGSRHEQFF.